One T cell receptor beta chain is described in this entry. Its matching antigen is unknown. These data are taken from a study of response to subunit inactivated influenza vaccine. TCRdb re-called the RT-PCR reads through MiXCR, storing one row per CDR3 protein. The sample shows 500,000 to 600,000 distinct CDR3 sequences, 12% to 15% of them seen only once. Looked up from germline, CDR1 is DFQATT and CDR2 is SNEGSKA (reference sequence). V lost 1 base to trimming and J lost 10 bases; unmatched junction nucleotides: 8. The CDR3 runs to 15 residues. General study results and limits: Authors suggested seasonal influenza vaccinations each recruit few new T cells.

This chain uses TRBV20-1 with TRBJ2-1; 12 positions match TRBD2. This clonotype originated in a man in his forties or fifties who received an inactivated influenza vaccine. The sequencing here drew on PBMCs from blood, taken 11 to 12 days after vaccination. The CDR3 region has the DNA TGCAGTGCTAGAGGGACTAGCGGGAAGTCGGGGGAGCAGTTCTTC. It yields the protein CSARGTSGKSGEQFF.